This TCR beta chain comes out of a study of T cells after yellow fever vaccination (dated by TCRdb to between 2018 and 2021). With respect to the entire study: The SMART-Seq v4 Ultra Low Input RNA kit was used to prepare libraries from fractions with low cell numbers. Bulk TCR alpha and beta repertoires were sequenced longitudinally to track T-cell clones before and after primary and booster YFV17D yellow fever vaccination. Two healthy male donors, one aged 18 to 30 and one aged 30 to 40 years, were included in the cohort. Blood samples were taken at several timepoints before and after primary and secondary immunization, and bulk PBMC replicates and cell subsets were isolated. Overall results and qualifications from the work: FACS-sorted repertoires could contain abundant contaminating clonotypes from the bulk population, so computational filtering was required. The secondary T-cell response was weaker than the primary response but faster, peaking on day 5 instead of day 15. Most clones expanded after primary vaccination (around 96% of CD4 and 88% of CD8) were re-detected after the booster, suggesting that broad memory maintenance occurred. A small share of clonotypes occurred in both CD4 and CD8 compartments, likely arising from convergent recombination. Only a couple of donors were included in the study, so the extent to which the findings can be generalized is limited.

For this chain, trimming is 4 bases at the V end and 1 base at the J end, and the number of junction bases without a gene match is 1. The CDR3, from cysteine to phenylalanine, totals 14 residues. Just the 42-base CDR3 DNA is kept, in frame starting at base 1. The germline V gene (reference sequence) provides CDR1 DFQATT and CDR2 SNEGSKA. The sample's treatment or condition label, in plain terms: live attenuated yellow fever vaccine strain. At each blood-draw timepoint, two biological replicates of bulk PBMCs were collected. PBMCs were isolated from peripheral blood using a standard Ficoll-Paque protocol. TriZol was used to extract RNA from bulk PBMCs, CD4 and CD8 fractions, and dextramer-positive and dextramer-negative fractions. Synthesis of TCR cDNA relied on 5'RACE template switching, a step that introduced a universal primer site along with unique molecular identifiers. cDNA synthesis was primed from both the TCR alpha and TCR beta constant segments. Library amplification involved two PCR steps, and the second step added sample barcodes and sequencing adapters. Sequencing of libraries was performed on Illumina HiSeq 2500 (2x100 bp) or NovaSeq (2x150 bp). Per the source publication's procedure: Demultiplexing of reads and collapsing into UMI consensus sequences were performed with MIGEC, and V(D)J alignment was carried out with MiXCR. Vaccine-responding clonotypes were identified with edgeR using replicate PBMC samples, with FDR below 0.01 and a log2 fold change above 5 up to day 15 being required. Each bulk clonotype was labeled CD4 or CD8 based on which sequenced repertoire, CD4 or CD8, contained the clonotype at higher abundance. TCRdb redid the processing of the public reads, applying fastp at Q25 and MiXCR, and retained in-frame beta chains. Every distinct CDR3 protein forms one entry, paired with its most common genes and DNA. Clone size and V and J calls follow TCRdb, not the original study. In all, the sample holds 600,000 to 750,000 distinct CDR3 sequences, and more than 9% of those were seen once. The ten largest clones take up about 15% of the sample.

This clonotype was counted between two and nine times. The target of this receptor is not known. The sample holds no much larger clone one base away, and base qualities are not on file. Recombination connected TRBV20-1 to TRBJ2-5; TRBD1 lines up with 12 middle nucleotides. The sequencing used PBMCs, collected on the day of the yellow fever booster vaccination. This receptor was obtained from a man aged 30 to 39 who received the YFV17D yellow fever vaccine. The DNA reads TGCAGTGCTACGGGACAGGGGGCCCAAGAGACCCAGTACTTC. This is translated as CSATGQGAQETQYF.